This entry lists 10 T cell receptor beta chains sequenced from one sample in a study of human T cells and chemical hapten exposure. From the RACE reads, TCRdb called clonotypes with MiXCR, one entry per CDR3 protein. The sample contains roughly 200,000 distinct CDR3 sequences, about 22% of which appear only once. Time point in this sample: patch test 1, 2 weeks after DPC sensitization. The treatment was: therapeutic diphenylcyclopropenone sensitization with weekly scalp DPC. The specimen comprised whole blood, sampled in connection with sensitization to the hapten diphenylcyclopropenone (DPC). These receptors all stem from a woman in her forties or fifties with alopecia areata. Some clones in this sample may be carry-over from other donors' samples.

The table lists this clonotype with a few counts. The V call is TRBV28, the J call TRBJ1-1; no clear D. This CDR3 is 13 amino acids long. Germline loops: CDR1 MDHEN, CDR2 SYDVKM. The V gene lost 6 bases and the J gene lost 8 bases, with 16 bases spanning the gap. CDR3 region: CASSLIRSQEAFF. CDR3 in DNA: TGTGCCAGCAGCCTTATAAGGTCACAGGAAGCTTTCTTT.

This clonotype was found a few times. The chain is built from TRBV10-3 and TRBJ2-2; 8 bases match TRBD1. Germline CDR1 is ENHRY and CDR2 is SYGVKD. J gave up 1 base and V 11 bases, and 6 bases lay outside the gene matches. This CDR3 comprises 14 residues. The CDR3 DNA follows: TGTGCCGCCCAAGGACAGGGGAACACCGGGGAGCTGTTTTTT. Its translation: CAAQGQGNTGELFF.

The chain joins TRBV29-1 to TRBJ2-5, with 8 bases identical to TRBD1. CDR1 is SQVTM, CDR2 ANQGSEA, per germline. The CDR3 totals 13 residues. J gave up 5 bases and V 4 bases, and 6 bases lay outside the gene matches. CDR3 sequence (DNA): TGCAGCGTTGCCGACAGGGGTCAGGAGACCCAGTACTTC. Translated: CSVADRGQETQYF.

This clonotype has a count of ten or more. This rearrangement joins TRBV7-8 to TRBJ2-5, with D perhaps TRBD2 (5 bases). Trimming removed 5 bases from V and 2 bases from J, with 12 bases in between. This CDR3 has 14 residues. Germline CDR1 is SGHVS and CDR2 is FQNEAQ. CDR3 nucleotides: TGTGCCAGCAGCCTCAGGAGGTTGCAAGAGACCCAGTACTTC. This encodes CASSLRRLQETQYF.

The chain employs TRBV9 and TRBJ2-1, with 7 bases aligning to TRBD1. Germline V gene lookup returns CDR1 SGDLS and CDR2 YYNGEE. The CDR3 consists of 13 residues. Losses at the gene ends were 2 bases for V and 5 bases for J; bases not matched to a gene: 1. The CDR3 loop reads CASSVTGNNEQFF. DNA of the CDR3: TGTGCCAGCAGCGTGACAGGGAACAATGAGCAGTTCTTC.

V gene TRBV5-1 combines with J gene TRBJ1-1; D remains unclear. Germline CDR1 and CDR2: SGHRS and YFSETQ. CDR3 length equals 13 residues. The V and J ends lost 1 base and 4 bases respectively, with 8 bases between them. CDR3 sequence (DNA): TGCGCCAGCAGCTTGCTGGGGTTCACTGAAGCTTTCTTT. This translates into CASSLLGFTEAFF.

This clonotype was seen more than once but under ten times. This sequence joins TRBV29-1 and TRBJ2-1; possible D gene TRBD2, 5 bases. Germline CDR1 reads SQVTM; CDR2 reads ANQGSEA. Trimming removed 1 base from V and 6 bases from J, with 7 bases in between. CDR3 length: 12 residues. CDR3 sequence reads: CSVEGGSNEQFF. As DNA, the CDR3 is TGCAGCGTTGAAGGAGGGTCCAATGAGCAGTTCTTC.

There are many counts of this clonotype. J is TRBJ1-2 and V is TRBV6-5, with D hard to call. Trimming pared 7 bases from V and 7 bases from J, leaving 19 bases between. Germline assignment: CDR1 MNHEY and CDR2 SVGAGI. The length of the CDR3 is 14 residues. The CDR3 region is CASIPSAVGAGYTF. The CDR3 coding sequence is TGTGCCAGCATCCCCTCGGCGGTCGGAGCTGGCTACACCTTC.

The chain employs TRBV21-1 and TRBJ2-5. TRBV21-1 is a known pseudogene. The CDR3 is 14 residues long. The CDR3 DNA sequence: TGTGCCAGCAGCAAAGTAGAATACCAAGAGACCCAGTACTTC. Encoded protein: CASSKVEYQETQYF.

There are a few counts of this clonotype. The rearrangement joins TRBV20-1 to TRBJ2-2; possible D gene TRBD1, 6 bases. Trimming removed 5 bases at V and 7 bases at J, with 14 bases between. Per germline, CDR1 DFQATT and CDR2 SNEGSKA (reference sequence). The CDR3 runs to 13 residues. CDR3 sequence (DNA): TGCAGTGCTCGGGCAGGGGTTATCGGGGAGCTGTTTTTT. This translates into CSARAGVIGELFF.